The count of the clone carrying this T cell receptor beta chain is one. Its antigen is undetermined. The source of the sample is a study of regulatory and conventional T cells in RAG deficiency. Study outcomes and limitations: Shorter CDR3s in all patient subsets; >80% Treg-Tconv overlap in Omenn. Control T-cell subsets had markedly higher Shannon entropy and lower Simpson indices than RAG-deficient patients. Omenn syndrome and CID/AS patients had roughly 92-fold fewer unique Treg TCR beta sequences, versus 9.5 to 10-fold elsewhere.

Blood CD4+ CD25-low CD127-high conventional T cells supplied the genomic DNA template. V was cut by 7 bases and J by 0 bases, with 18 bases left in between. Germline assignment: CDR1 LNHDA and CDR2 SQIVND (reference sequence). The CDR3 contains 16 residues. Clones were sequenced by immunoSEQ multiplex PCR, and TCRdb holds only the in-frame ones, with some missing. The repertoire consists of approximately 46,000 clones, with 85% to 90% occurring once and the leading ten covering 0.51%. This sample was shared with a second study, whose subject was regulatory T cells. That report adds: The primer mix had 52 TRBV and 13 TRBJ primers. Regulatory T cells showed the strongest V-J pair restriction and V/J gene skewing among patient repertoires.

The sequencing sample was made of CD4+ effector T cells sorted from blood. The source is a human donor in good health. The chain links TRBV19 to TRBJ1-1, with D tentatively TRBD1 (6 bases). CDR3 sequence (DNA): TGTGCCAGTACCCTGGTACCAGGGGAGGTGAACACTGAAGCTTTCTTT. Residues: CASTLVPGEVNTEAFF.